These 2 T cell receptor beta chains share one sample of origin, sequenced in a study of T cell responses to AZD1222 COVID-19 vaccine. The repertoire was sequenced with immunoSEQ multiplex PCR; TCRdb's copy has only in-frame clones and lacks some. The table has about 59,000 clones, 89% seen once. This material consisted of peripheral blood, taken 28 days after the second AZD1222 dose. All receptors come from an adult who received the AZD1222 COVID-19 vaccine.

The genes are TRBV6-5 and TRBJ1-2; 8 bases are shared with TRBD1. Germline CDR1 MNHEY, CDR2 SVGAGI. The CDR3 is made up of 15 amino acids. V trimming: 5 bases; J trimming: 4 bases; junction bases outside the gene matches: 9. The CDR3 bases are TGTGCCAGCAGTCCCACCGGACAGGGAGGCTATGGCTACACCTTC. Protein: CASSPTGQGGYGYTF.

The chain employs TRBV29-1 and TRBJ1-1; D perhaps matches TRBD1 (5 bases). The CDR3 has 14 amino acids. V lost 7 bases to trimming and J lost 3 bases, with 18 bases between them. Germline V lookup: CDR1 SQVTM, CDR2 ANQGSEA. CDR3 bases: TGCAGCGCCCCACGGGGGGGGTCGGACACTGAAGCTTTCTTT. This codes for CSAPRGGSDTEAFF.